This T cell receptor beta chain comes out of a study of blood T cells in healthy people across ages (dated by TCRdb to about 2015). Regarding the research as a whole: In model experiments, roughly one uniquely barcoded TCR beta cDNA molecule per two T cells was captured by template switching. To avoid experimental bias, donors of different ages were randomly spread across the sequencing lanes. Age-related changes in TCR beta repertoire diversity were measured in the study by deep sequencing normalized with unique cDNA molecular identifiers. The donors were divided into four age groups: young (average 16 years), middle-aged (about 40), aged (approximately 59) and long-lived (about 79). For two donors (one aged 18 to 30 and one aged 80 or older), the study analyzed two additional independent replicas of 1 million unique cDNA reads from the same blood draw. Beyond this particular receptor, the publication reports: Because donor CMV infection status was unknown, age-related changes in expanded clonotypes were potentially confounded. Observed TCR beta diversity per million T cells fell roughly linearly with age, and a significant reduction was already apparent by age around 36. Estimates of total diversity based on one million sequenced T cells were regarded as lower bounds and as underestimates. Since profiling was done on bulk unsorted PBMCs, naive and antigen-experienced compartments could not be conclusively compared. Compared with the aged group, the long-lived group had more naive CD4+ T cells, fewer expanded clones and increased TCR diversity, a pattern suggesting age selection. A strong correlation was found between observed TCR beta diversity and the percentage of naive T cells measured by flow cytometry.

Libraries were made using 5' RACE. Instrument used: Illumina HiSeq 2500. A second roughly 6 to 11 cycle PCR used a sample-barcoded 5' primer and a J-beta primer mix. A template-switch 5' adaptor carrying 12 random nucleotides introduced a unique molecular identifier onto each TCR beta cDNA molecule. At least 2.5 million CDR3-containing paired-end reads were obtained from each sample. The Mint cDNA synthesis kit, primed by a TRBC-specific oligonucleotide, was used to synthesize first-strand cDNA from all RNA. After uracil-DNA glycosylase treatment, a first 18-cycle PCR used universal primers M1SS and BC2_uni_R on all cDNA. Regarding the original processing steps: Normalization of each sample was performed by random selection of 1 million high-quality reads, each carrying a distinct molecular identifier. Instead of being binned into consensus sequences, reads with shared molecular identifiers were discarded. MiTCR, with a Q25 quality threshold and the strictest error-elimination algorithm, was used for CDR3 identification, clonotype clustering and error correction. Lower-bound total TCR beta diversity was estimated with a nonparametric unseen species model using Euler transformation. TCRdb reanalyzed the raw reads on its own, using fastp at Q25 for trimming and MiXCR for clone calling, and kept in-frame beta chains. Rows matching on CDR3 protein sequence are summarized as one entry with the most common DNA and genes. Here the V and J calls rest on TCRdb's processing, not on the authors' analysis. The sample table lists hundreds of thousands of distinct CDR3 sequences, 45% to 50% of them with a count of one. 13% of the sample comes from the top ten.

The donors were roughly 39 Caucasian individuals from Russia, aged roughly 6 to 90 years, who were systemically healthy. Each donor gave approximately 10 milliliters of peripheral blood, collected into EDTA-treated Vacutainer tubes. PBMCs were isolated by Ficoll-Paque density-gradient centrifugation, with at least 7 million obtained per sample. Total RNA was extracted from PBMCs with Trizol reagent, with at least 6 micrograms obtained per sample. For every donor, flow cytometry on a PBMC aliquot measured the percentage of naive CD45RAhigh/CD27high T cells. CDR1 and CDR2, per the germline V gene, are MNHEY and SVGAGI. Taken from cysteine to phenylalanine, the CDR3 has 14 residues. Of the read, only the CDR3 DNA is kept; its 42 bases are in frame from base 1. Unmatched junction bases come to 4, with V trimmed by 4 bases and J by 3 bases. Note on this clonotype: The specificity of this receptor is unknown. Base qualities are not at hand, and no much larger clone is one base apart.

Recombination connected TRBV6-5 to TRBJ2-7; 9 of the junction bases match TRBD1. Sequencing was performed on blood. The sequence was collected from a man between 25 and 39 years old in good health. The sequenced DNA is TGTGCCAGCAGTTCGGACAGGGGCAACTACGAGCAGTACTTC. This encodes CASSSDRGNYEQYF.